A single sample is the source of the 27 T cell receptor beta chains below, sequenced in a study of T-cell reconstitution after alpha-beta-depleted transplantation in children. Unique molecular identifiers were incorporated during preparation of the TCRbeta library. TCRdb re-called the PCR reads with MiXCR, one entry per CDR3 protein. The data show 350,000 to 500,000 distinct CDR3 sequences, 43% seen once. The sequenced sample was PBMCs, obtained before TCRalphabeta/CD19-depleted stem cell transplant. All receptors come from a girl aged 2-15 years with aplastic anemia, due to receive a stem cell transplant.

The chain has TRBV30 and TRBJ1-5; unclear D gene. Germline CDR1 GTSNPN, CDR2 SVGIG (reference sequence). The CDR3 runs to 14 residues. The ends were cut back, 0 bases at V and 7 bases at J, with 13 bases in the middle. This CDR3 reads CAWSVVERSQPQHF. The CDR3 region has the DNA TGTGCCTGGAGTGTAGTGGAAAGGTCCCAGCCCCAGCATTTT.

The V and J genes are TRBV7-2 and TRBJ2-1, with D perhaps TRBD1 or TRBD2 (5 bases each). V shed 4 bases and J shed 3 bases, with 10 bases lying between them. The CDR3 runs to 14 residues. Germline values: CDR1 SGHTA, CDR2 FQGNSA. CDR3 sequence: CASSSGASYNEQFF. Written as DNA, the CDR3 is TGTGCCAGCAGCTCCGGGGCTAGCTACAATGAGCAGTTCTTC.

V gene TRBV6-1 combines with J gene TRBJ1-2, with D possibly matching TRBD1 (6 bases). Trimming shortened V by 7 bases and J by 4 bases, and 19 bases separated the two germline ends. The CDR3 covers 15 residues. CDR1 is MNHNS, CDR2 SASEGT, per germline. The CDR3 protein is CASTLQLGGGYGYTF. Written as DNA, the CDR3 is TGTGCCAGCACCCTCCAACTCGGGGGCGGCTATGGCTACACCTTC.

The CDR3 DNA sequence: TGTGCCACCAGCAGAGTCCAGGGGCGGGAGCTGTTTTTT. It is translated as CATSRVQGRELFF. The gene calls are TRBV15 and TRBJ2-2; possible D gene TRBD1, 6 bases. In germline, CDR1 is LNHNV, CDR2 YYDKDF (reference sequence). The germline V and J ends were trimmed by 1 base and 9 bases, with 9 bases remaining between them. The length of the CDR3 is 13 residues.

This clonotype has ten or more counts. The chain couples TRBV18 to TRBJ2-3, with D perhaps matching TRBD2 (6 bases). Trimming took 3 bases from V and 1 from J, leaving 11 bases between them. This CDR3 contains 15 residues. Germline CDR1 reads KGHSH; CDR2 reads LQKENI. CDR3 coding DNA: TGTGCCAGCTCACCGAGGACTACCGGCACAGATACGCAGTATTTT. Protein product: CASSPRTTGTDTQYF.

The chain carries TRBV28 and TRBJ2-1; tentatively, D is TRBD2 (6 bases). Between the trimmed V and J ends, which lost 8 bases and 7 bases, there was a span of 15 bases. Per germline, CDR1 MDHEN and CDR2 SYDVKM. The CDR3 is 13 amino acids. DNA of the CDR3: TGTGCCAGCCGGCGGACCGGGAGAAATGAGCAGTTCTTC. Amino acid sequence: CASRRTGRNEQFF.

This clonotype was recorded a few times. The chain carries TRBV7-2 and TRBJ2-5, with a tentative D call TRBD2 (6 bases). The CDR3 is 14 residues long. Per the germline V gene, CDR1 is SGHTA and CDR2 is FQGNSA. Trimming removed 8 bases from V and 4 bases from J, with 17 bases in between. The CDR3 is CASGVRGRRETQYF. Here the CDR3 DNA reads TGTGCCAGCGGGGTGAGAGGGAGGAGAGAGACCCAGTACTTC.

In its sample, this clonotype was seen a few times. The V and J genes are TRBV20-1 and TRBJ2-7; TRBD1 agrees at 12 bases. Germline lookup yields CDR1 DFQATT and CDR2 SNEGSKA (reference sequence). The CDR3 contains 14 residues. V was pared by 1 base and J by 5 bases, with 3 bases of the junction left unmatched. The chain's CDR3 is CSARGGQGADEQYF. The CDR3 DNA reads TGCAGTGCTAGAGGGGGACAGGGGGCTGACGAGCAGTACTTC.

In its sample, this clonotype was seen once. The genes are TRBV5-1 and TRBJ2-3; D gene uncertain. V was pared by 7 bases and J by 3 bases, with 12 bases between. Germline values: CDR1 SGHRS, CDR2 YFSETQ. The CDR3 is 13 amino acids. Written as DNA, the CDR3 is TGCGCCAGCCGCCAACGTGAGACAGATACGCAGTATTTT. Translating it yields CASRQRETDTQYF.

A few counts support this clonotype. The rearrangement links TRBV6-1 to TRBJ1-6; 7 bases are a match to TRBD1. Germline lookup yields CDR1 MNHNS and CDR2 SASEGT. Losses at the gene ends were 6 bases for V and 7 bases for J; bases not matched to a gene: 6. The CDR3 is 14 amino acids. CDR3 coding DNA: TGTGCCAGCAGGTCGACAGGGCTCAATTCACCCCTCCACTTT. Its protein product is CASRSTGLNSPLHF.

This clonotype has only one observation. The J gene is TRBJ2-7, the V gene TRBV20-1; 8 nucleotides match TRBD1. Germline V gene data show CDR1 as DFQATT and CDR2 as SNEGSKA (reference sequence). V lost 5 bases and J lost 3; bases outside the gene matches: 9. The CDR3 has 14 amino acids. CDR3 residues: CSAGPGTGDYEQYF. CDR3 nucleotides: TGCAGTGCTGGCCCCGGGACAGGTGACTACGAGCAGTACTTC.

This clonotype was seen a few times. The chain is built from TRBV20-1 and TRBJ2-7; TRBD2 matches at 9 bases. Germline trimming cut 6 bases from V and 5 bases from J; bases unmatched to any gene: 14. This CDR3 spans 15 amino acids. Germline-derived CDR1 and CDR2 are DFQATT and SNEGSKA (reference sequence). CDR3 DNA sequence: TGCAGTGCACAGGACTCACTTAGCGGGAGACACGAGCAGTACTTC. Protein: CSAQDSLSGRHEQYF.

The rearrangement links TRBV4-1 to TRBJ2-5; 7 bases line up with TRBD2. The CDR3 extends over 17 amino acids. After removal of 8 bases from V and 2 bases from J, the junction contained 17 bases not matched to a gene. Germline CDR1 is MGHRA and CDR2 is YSYEKL. CDR3 sequence: CASGRGAAGLRQETQYF. DNA for the CDR3: TGCGCCAGCGGGAGGGGCGCGGCGGGGCTGAGACAAGAGACCCAGTACTTC.

The chain joins TRBV6-5 to TRBJ2-5, with 7 bases fitting TRBD1. CDR3 length: 16 residues. CDR1 and CDR2 from the germline V gene are MNHEY and SVGAGI. Germline trimming cut 4 bases from V and 1 base from J; bases unmatched to any gene: 9. For the CDR3, the DNA is TGTGCCAGCAGTTCCCTAACGGGACAGACCCAAGAGACCCAGTACTTC. This sequence encodes CASSSLTGQTQETQYF.

The chain uses TRBV20-1 and TRBJ2-7; unclear D gene. The V end lost 6 bases, the J end lost 4 bases, and 10 bases lay between the germline ends. This CDR3 is built from 11 residues. Germline CDR1 reads DFQATT; CDR2 reads SNEGSKA (reference sequence). The CDR3 sequence: CSAPMRYEQYF. Here the CDR3 DNA reads TGCAGTGCCCCGATGCGGTACGAGCAGTACTTC.

This clonotype came up many times. The CDR3 here is CASSLDGRDYGYTF. Here the CDR3 DNA reads TGCGCCAGCAGCTTGGACGGCAGGGACTATGGCTACACCTTC. The chain recombines TRBV5-1 with TRBJ1-2, with a possible D match to TRBD1 (5 bases). V lost 0 bases, J lost 3 bases, and 9 bases lay in between. The germline V gene has CDR1 SGHRS and CDR2 YFSETQ. This CDR3 spans 14 amino acids.

Only a few counts were recorded for this clonotype. The chain carries TRBV10-3 and TRBJ2-5; D is possibly TRBD2 (5 bases). CDR3 length: 15 amino acids. Germline-derived CDR1 and CDR2 are ENHRY and SYGVKD. V was pared by 0 bases and J by 2 bases, with 10 bases between. CDR3 in amino acids: CAISESSGGQETQYF. CDR3 DNA: TGTGCCATCAGTGAGTCCAGCGGAGGTCAAGAGACCCAGTACTTC.

This clonotype was observed a few times. V usage is TRBV28 and J usage is TRBJ2-1; no firm D call. Trimming cost V 5 bases and J 8 bases, with 13 bases left between them. The germline CDR1 and CDR2 sequences are MDHEN and SYDVKM. The CDR3 extends over 13 amino acids. The CDR3 nucleotides read TGTGCCAGCAGTGAGACTGGTGGGGATGAGCAGTTCTTC. This codes for CASSETGGDEQFF.

This clonotype has a handful of counts. J is TRBJ2-3 and V is TRBV10-3; 9 bases fit TRBD2. J lost 4 bases, V lost 4 bases, and 3 bases had no gene match. The germline V gene encodes CDR1 ENHRY and CDR2 SYGVKD. The CDR3 runs 14 residues. The CDR3 bases are TGTGCCATCAGTGGGAGCGGGAGGTCAGATACGCAGTATTTT. Protein product: CAISGSGRSDTQYF.

The chain links TRBV7-6 to TRBJ1-1, with 10 bases lining up with TRBD1. This CDR3 comprises 16 residues. Germline-derived CDR1 and CDR2 are SGHVS and FNYEAQ. V was pared by 5 bases and J by 0 bases, with 6 bases of the junction left unmatched. The CDR3 spells CASSPGQGEMNTEAFF. The CDR3 bases are TGTGCCAGCAGCCCAGGACAGGGGGAAATGAACACTGAAGCTTTCTTT.

This clonotype was seen at least ten times. The rearrangement links TRBV12-3 or TRBV12-4 to TRBJ2-2; D not resolved. V gave up 3 bases and J gave up 4 bases, with 12 bases separating them. The CDR3 sequence is 15 residues long. CDR3: CASSFGPGATGELFF. The CDR3 nucleotides read TGTGCCAGCAGTTTTGGCCCGGGCGCCACCGGGGAGCTGTTTTTT.

This rearrangement joins TRBV18 to TRBJ1-1, with D perhaps matching TRBD1 (5 bases). Trimming left V 0 bases short and J 8 bases short, with 13 bases between. CDR1 and CDR2 (germline): KGHSH, LQKENI. This CDR3 is 14 amino acids long. DNA for the CDR3: TGTGCCAGCTCACCACCGTCAGGGAACAGAGAAGCTTTCTTT. This sequence encodes CASSPPSGNREAFF.

J is TRBJ1-4 and V is TRBV7-9; no firm D call. Germline V gives CDR1 SEHNR, CDR2 FQNEAQ (reference sequence). This CDR3 spans 14 amino acids. With 1 base removed from V and 4 bases from J, the gap between germline ends came to 7 bases. Written as DNA, the CDR3 is TGTGCCAGCAGCTTAGTGACCGTTAATGAAAAACTGTTTTTT. It is translated as CASSLVTVNEKLFF.

This clonotype was detected many times. The chain employs TRBV20-1 and TRBJ2-5, with a possible D match to TRBD2 (5 bases). V lost 5 bases, J lost 1 base, and 14 bases lay in between. The CDR3 totals 14 residues. CDR1 and CDR2 (germline): DFQATT, SNEGSKA (reference sequence). CDR3 protein: CSASAGIPQETQYF. CDR3 sequence (DNA): TGCAGTGCTTCAGCCGGGATCCCCCAAGAGACCCAGTACTTC.

This clonotype came up a few times. The rearrangement links TRBV7-9 to TRBJ1-5, with TRBD1 as a possible D gene (6 bases). Germline V CDR1 and CDR2: SEHNR, FQNEAQ (reference sequence). V was cut by 4 bases and J by 5 bases, with 12 bases left in between. The CDR3 extends over 14 amino acids. Written as DNA, the CDR3 is TGTGCCAGCAGCTCAGGGGACTGGTATCAGCCCCAGCATTTT. This encodes CASSSGDWYQPQHF.

Only a few counts were recorded for this clonotype. This chain joins TRBV7-9 and TRBJ1-4, with 8 bases lining up with TRBD1. Germline V CDR1 and CDR2: SEHNR, FQNEAQ (reference sequence). The CDR3 runs 15 residues. Germline trimming cut 6 bases from V and 2 bases from J; bases unmatched to any gene: 5. CDR3 protein: CASRNNRGTNEKLFF. CDR3 DNA sequence: TGTGCCAGCAGGAATAACAGGGGGACTAATGAAAAACTGTTTTTT.

This chain joins TRBV5-1 and TRBJ1-2, with D perhaps TRBD1 (6 bases). V was shortened by 0 bases and J by 4 bases, with 13 bases between the two germline ends. The length of the CDR3 is 15 residues. The germline gives CDR1 SGHRS, CDR2 YFSETQ. The CDR3 sequence: CASSLDGQHFYGYTF. In nucleotides, the CDR3 is TGCGCCAGCAGCTTGGATGGACAGCATTTCTATGGCTACACCTTC.